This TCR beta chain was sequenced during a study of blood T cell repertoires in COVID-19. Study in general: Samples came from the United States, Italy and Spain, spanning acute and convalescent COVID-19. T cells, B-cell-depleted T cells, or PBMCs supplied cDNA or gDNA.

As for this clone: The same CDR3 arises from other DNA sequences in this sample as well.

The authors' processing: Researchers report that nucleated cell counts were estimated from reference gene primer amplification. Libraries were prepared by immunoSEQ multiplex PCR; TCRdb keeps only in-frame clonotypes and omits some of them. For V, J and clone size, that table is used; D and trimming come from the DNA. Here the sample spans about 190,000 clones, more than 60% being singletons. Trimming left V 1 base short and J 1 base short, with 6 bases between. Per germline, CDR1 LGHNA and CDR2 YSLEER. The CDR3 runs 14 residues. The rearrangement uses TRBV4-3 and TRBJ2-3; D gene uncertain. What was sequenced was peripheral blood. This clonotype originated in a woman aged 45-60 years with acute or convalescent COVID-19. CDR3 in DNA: TGCGCCAGCAGCCAAGCTCGGGGCACAGATACGCAGTATTTT. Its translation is CASSQARGTDTQYF.